The TCR beta chain under discussion was sequenced for a study of human T cells and chemical hapten exposure. This clonotype was found a few times. The CDR3 contains 17 residues. Germline loops: CDR1 MDHEN, CDR2 SYDVKM. V lost 1 base to trimming and J lost 5 bases; unmatched junction nucleotides: 10. TCRdb ran MiXCR on the 5' RACE reads and lists one entry per CDR3 protein. The table lists 81,000 or so distinct CDR3 sequences, 7.7% of them singletons. RNA extraction used unfractionated whole blood as the source of total RNA. This receptor was obtained from a male donor in good health. This chain links TRBV28 with TRBJ1-5; 8 positions agree with TRBD1. The CDR3 loop reads CASSLLAGGFVDQPQHF. In DNA, the CDR3 is TGTGCCAGCAGTTTATTGGCAGGGGGCTTCGTGGATCAGCCCCAGCATTTT.